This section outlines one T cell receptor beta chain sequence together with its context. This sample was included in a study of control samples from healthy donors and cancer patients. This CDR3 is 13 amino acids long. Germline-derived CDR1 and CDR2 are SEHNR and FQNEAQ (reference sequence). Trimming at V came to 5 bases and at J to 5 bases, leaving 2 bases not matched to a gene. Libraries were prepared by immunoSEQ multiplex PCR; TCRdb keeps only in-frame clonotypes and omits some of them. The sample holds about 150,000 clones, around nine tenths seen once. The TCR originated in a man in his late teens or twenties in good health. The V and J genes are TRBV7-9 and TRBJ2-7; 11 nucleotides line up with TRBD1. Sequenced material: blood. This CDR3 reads CASSGQGAHEQYF. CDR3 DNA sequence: TGTGCCAGCAGCGGACAGGGGGCCCACGAGCAGTACTTC.